Many counts were recorded for the clone carrying this T cell receptor (beta chain). The sample originates from a study of T cells in Graves' hyperthyroidism and ophthalmopathy. Overall study context: Blood was drawn when the patient was first diagnosed and still untreated.

Trimming took 1 base from V and 6 from J, leaving 9 bases between them. The CDR3 has 14 amino acids. Germline CDR1 SGHDN, CDR2 FVKESK. Regions amplified from RNA transcripts were the TCR beta CDR3 regions. RT-PCR in the first round (using the HTBI primer set) targeted the TCR CDR3. Each CDR3 protein gets one entry after TCRdb re-called the multiplex PCR reads with MiXCR. This table has around 240,000 distinct CDR3 sequences, roughly 15% appearing once. V usage is TRBV14 and J usage is TRBJ1-4, with no clear D. Source material: blood. This TCR was sampled from a woman in her forties with Graves' hyperthyroidism that later progressed to Graves' ophthalmopathy. CDR3 residues: CASSQGLRDEKLFF. In DNA, the CDR3 is TGTGCCAGCAGCCAAGGACTACGCGATGAAAAACTGTTTTTT.